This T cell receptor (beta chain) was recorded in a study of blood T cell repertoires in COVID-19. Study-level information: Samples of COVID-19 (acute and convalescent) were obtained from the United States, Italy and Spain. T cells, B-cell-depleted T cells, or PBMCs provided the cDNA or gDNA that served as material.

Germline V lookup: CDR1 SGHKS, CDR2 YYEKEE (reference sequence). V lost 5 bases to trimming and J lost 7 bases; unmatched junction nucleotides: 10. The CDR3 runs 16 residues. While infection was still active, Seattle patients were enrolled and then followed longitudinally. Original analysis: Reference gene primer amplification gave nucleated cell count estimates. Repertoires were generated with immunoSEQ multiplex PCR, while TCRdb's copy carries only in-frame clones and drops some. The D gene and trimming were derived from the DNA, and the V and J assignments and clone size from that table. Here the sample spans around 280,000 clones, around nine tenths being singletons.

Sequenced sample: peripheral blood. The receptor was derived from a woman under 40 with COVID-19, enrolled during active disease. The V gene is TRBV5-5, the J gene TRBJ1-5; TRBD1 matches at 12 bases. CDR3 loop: CASRQGTGGAGQPQHF. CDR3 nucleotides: TGTGCCAGCAGACAAGGGACAGGGGGCGCGGGGCAGCCCCAGCATTTT.